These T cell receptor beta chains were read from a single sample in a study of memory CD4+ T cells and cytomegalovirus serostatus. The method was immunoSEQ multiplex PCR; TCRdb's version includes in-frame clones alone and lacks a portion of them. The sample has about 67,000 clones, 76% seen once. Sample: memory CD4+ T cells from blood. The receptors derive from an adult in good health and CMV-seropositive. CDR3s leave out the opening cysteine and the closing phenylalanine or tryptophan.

CDR3: ASSIGQSNTEAF
J: TRBJ1-1
V: TRBV19

CDR3: ASSPTGGGETQY
J: TRBJ2-5
V: TRBV5-1

CDR3: ASSLRGTATGELF
J: TRBJ2-2
V: TRBV27

CDR3: ASTESGRVANEQF
J: TRBJ2-1
V: TRBV5-1

CDR3: SVVDRANTEAF
J: TRBJ1-1
V: TRBV29-1

CDR3: ASSYSTVLSQY
J: TRBJ2-7
V: TRBV6-6

CDR3: ASSGLTGMNTEAF
J: TRBJ1-1
V: TRBV5-1

CDR3: ASNIIQNHDEQY
J: TRBJ2-7
V: TRBV2

CDR3: ASRLGGPADYGYT
J: TRBJ1-2
V: TRBV7-2

CDR3: SVLGGGNIQY
J: TRBJ2-4
V: TRBV29-1

CDR3: ATSRANTDSGNTIY
J: TRBJ1-3
V: TRBV15

CDR3: ASSPGLAGVAYEQY
J: TRBJ2-7
V: TRBV5-1

CDR3: ASSFTSGRAGGGELF
J: TRBJ2-2
V: TRBV5-5

CDR3: ASSLSGVYSYNEQF
J: TRBJ2-1
V: TRBV28

CDR3: ASSYNLAGVNEQF
J: TRBJ2-1
V: TRBV6-6

CDR3: SALGVPTDTQY
J: TRBJ2-3
V: TRBV29-1

CDR3: ASSNRDSFSEQY
J: TRBJ2-7
V: TRBV7-2